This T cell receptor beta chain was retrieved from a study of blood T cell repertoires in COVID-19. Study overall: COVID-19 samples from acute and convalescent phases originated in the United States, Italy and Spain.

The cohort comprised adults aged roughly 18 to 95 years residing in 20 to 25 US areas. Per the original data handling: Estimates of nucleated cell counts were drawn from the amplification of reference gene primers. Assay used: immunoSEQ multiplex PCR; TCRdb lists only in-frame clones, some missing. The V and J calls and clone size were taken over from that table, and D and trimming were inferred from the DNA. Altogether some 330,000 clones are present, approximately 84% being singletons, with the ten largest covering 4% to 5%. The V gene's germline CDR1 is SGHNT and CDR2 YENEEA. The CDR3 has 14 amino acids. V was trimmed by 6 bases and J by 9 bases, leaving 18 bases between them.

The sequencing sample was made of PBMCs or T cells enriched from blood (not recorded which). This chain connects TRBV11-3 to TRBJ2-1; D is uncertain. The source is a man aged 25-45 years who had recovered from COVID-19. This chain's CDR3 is CASSSGPTTIEQFF. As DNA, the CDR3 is TGTGCCAGCAGTTCCGGCCCCACTACAATTGAGCAGTTCTTC.